A selection of T cell receptor beta chains follows, all from one sample in a study of blood T cell repertoires in COVID-19. The data were produced by immunoSEQ multiplex PCR, yet TCRdb's version contains in-frame clones alone and is incomplete. In the table there are approximately 70,000 clones, around four fifths of which are singletons. Sequenced sample: peripheral blood. All receptors come from a man aged 55 to 70 with COVID-19, enrolled during active disease. The CDR3 runs from the conserved cysteine through the conserved F or W. D genes are given only for firm matches. The size entry is marked missing in some rows and otherwise reads once, few, many or a size class.

j_call: TRBJ2-2; d_call: TRBD1; clone_size: NA; v_call: TRBV4-1; cdr3_aa: CASSRGQGVSGELFF; cdr3_nt: TGCGCCAGCAGCCGAGGACAGGGAGTTTCCGGGGAGCTGTTTTTT
j_call: TRBJ1-4; d_call: TRBD1; clone_size: NA; v_call: TRBV5-1; cdr3_aa: CASSSDRGDEKLFF; cdr3_nt: TGCGCCAGCAGCTCGGACAGGGGGGATGAAAAACTGTTTTTT
j_call: TRBJ2-7; d_call: TRBD2; clone_size: NA; v_call: TRBV11-2; cdr3_aa: CASSFLASGMVSSYEQYF; cdr3_nt: TGTGCCAGCAGCTTTTTGGCTAGCGGGATGGTCTCGTCCTACGAGCAGTACTTC
j_call: TRBJ2-7; d_call: NA; clone_size: NA; v_call: TRBV2; cdr3_aa: CASSIMSGTGVSYEQYF; cdr3_nt: TGTGCCAGCAGTATAATGTCCGGGACGGGAGTCTCCTACGAGCAGTACTTC
j_call: TRBJ2-7; d_call: TRBD2; clone_size: NA; v_call: TRBV4-1; cdr3_aa: CASSLSGRAGSYEQYF; cdr3_nt: TGCGCCAGCAGCCTTAGCGGGAGGGCCGGTTCCTACGAGCAGTACTTC
j_call: TRBJ2-1; d_call: NA; clone_size: many; v_call: TRBV10-3; cdr3_aa: CAISDSSSYNEQFF; cdr3_nt: TGTGCCATCAGTGACTCCAGCTCCTACAATGAGCAGTTCTTC
j_call: TRBJ2-7; d_call: TRBD2; clone_size: NA; v_call: TRBV5-1; cdr3_aa: CASSREPSGSYEQYF; cdr3_nt: TGCGCCAGCAGCCGGGAGCCTAGCGGGAGCTACGAGCAGTACTTC
j_call: TRBJ2-7; d_call: NA; clone_size: NA; v_call: TRBV2; cdr3_aa: CASSKGVTTRF; cdr3_nt: TGTGCCAGTAGCAAAGGGGTCACCACCCGATTC
j_call: TRBJ1-1; d_call: NA; clone_size: NA; v_call: TRBV6-6; cdr3_aa: CASSDPPGTEAFF; cdr3_nt: TGTGCCAGCAGTGACCCCCCGGGCACTGAAGCTTTCTTT
j_call: TRBJ2-2; d_call: TRBD1; clone_size: NA; v_call: TRBV5-6; cdr3_aa: CASSPLTGGNTGELFF; cdr3_nt: TGTGCCAGCAGCCCGCTGACAGGGGGGAACACCGGGGAGCTGTTTTTT
j_call: TRBJ2-7; d_call: NA; clone_size: NA; v_call: TRBV2; cdr3_aa: CASRGRGDEQYF; cdr3_nt: TGTGCCAGCAGGGGGCGGGGTGACGAGCAGTACTTC
j_call: TRBJ2-6; d_call: NA; clone_size: NA; v_call: TRBV7-9; cdr3_aa: CASSPTASGANVLTF; cdr3_nt: TGTGCCAGCAGCCCAACAGCCTCTGGGGCCAACGTCCTGACTTTC
j_call: TRBJ2-5; d_call: NA; clone_size: few; v_call: TRBV7-3; cdr3_aa: CASSPGRSGETQYF; cdr3_nt: TGTGCCAGCAGCCCCGGGAGAAGTGGGGAGACCCAGTACTTC
j_call: TRBJ2-1; d_call: NA; clone_size: NA; v_call: TRBV5-6; cdr3_aa: CASSWGQFGNEQFF; cdr3_nt: TGTGCCAGCAGCTGGGGACAATTTGGGAATGAGCAGTTCTTC
j_call: TRBJ1-3; d_call: NA; clone_size: NA; v_call: TRBV5-1; cdr3_aa: CASREELHSGNTIYF; cdr3_nt: TGCGCCAGCAGGGAGGAGCTACACTCTGGAAACACCATATATTTT
j_call: TRBJ1-1; d_call: NA; clone_size: NA; v_call: TRBV6-5; cdr3_aa: CASSQLQGLTEAFF; cdr3_nt: TGTGCCAGCAGCCAACTTCAGGGCTTAACTGAAGCTTTCTTT
j_call: TRBJ2-7; d_call: TRBD2; clone_size: NA; v_call: TRBV12-3/TRBV12-4; cdr3_aa: CASTREGFDEQYF; cdr3_nt: TGTGCCAGCACCCGGGAGGGGTTCGACGAGCAGTACTTC
j_call: TRBJ1-5; d_call: NA; clone_size: NA; v_call: TRBV5-6; cdr3_aa: CASSLRVGRGTNIRPQHF; cdr3_nt: TGTGCCAGCAGCTTGAGGGTCGGCAGGGGAACAAATATTCGGCCCCAGCATTTT
j_call: TRBJ2-3; d_call: TRBD2; clone_size: NA; v_call: TRBV9; cdr3_aa: CASSVEVAGGTQYF; cdr3_nt: TGTGCCAGCAGCGTAGAGGTAGCGGGAGGAACGCAGTATTTT
j_call: TRBJ2-5; d_call: NA; clone_size: NA; v_call: TRBV9; cdr3_aa: CASSVRGSGEETQYF; cdr3_nt: TGTGCCAGCAGCGTTAGGGGGTCTGGGGAAGAGACCCAGTACTTC
j_call: TRBJ2-2; d_call: NA; clone_size: NA; v_call: TRBV5-1; cdr3_aa: CASSRTEMNTGELFF; cdr3_nt: TGCGCCAGTTCGAGAACAGAAATGAACACCGGGGAGCTGTTTTTT
j_call: TRBJ2-1; d_call: NA; clone_size: NA; v_call: TRBV11-3; cdr3_aa: CASSLIGGPPLYNEQFF; cdr3_nt: TGTGCCAGCAGCTTAATCGGGGGACCCCCCCTTTACAATGAGCAGTTCTTC
j_call: TRBJ2-2; d_call: TRBD2; clone_size: NA; v_call: TRBV2; cdr3_aa: CATKLAGEAGELFF; cdr3_nt: TGTGCCACCAAACTAGCGGGAGAGGCCGGGGAGCTGTTTTTT
j_call: TRBJ1-1; d_call: NA; clone_size: few; v_call: TRBV11-2; cdr3_aa: CASRLGGTEAFF; cdr3_nt: TGTGCCAGCAGACTAGGGGGCACTGAAGCTTTCTTT
j_call: TRBJ2-6; d_call: NA; clone_size: NA; v_call: TRBV2; cdr3_aa: CASSDRAGANVLTF; cdr3_nt: TGTGCCAGCAGTGACAGGGCTGGGGCCAACGTCCTGACTTTC
j_call: TRBJ2-7; d_call: TRBD2; clone_size: NA; v_call: TRBV18; cdr3_aa: CASSPIAGGTYEQYF; cdr3_nt: TGTGCCAGCTCACCAATAGCGGGAGGGACCTACGAGCAGTACTTC
j_call: TRBJ2-1; d_call: NA; clone_size: NA; v_call: TRBV6-5; cdr3_aa: CASSYSASREWNEQFF; cdr3_nt: TGTGCCAGCAGTTACTCGGCGAGTCGGGAGTGGAATGAGCAGTTCTTC
j_call: TRBJ2-2; d_call: NA; clone_size: few; v_call: TRBV25-1; cdr3_aa: CASSEISRSAWTGELFF; cdr3_nt: TGTGCCAGCAGTGAAATATCTCGGAGTGCATGGACCGGGGAGCTGTTTTTT
j_call: TRBJ2-7; d_call: NA; clone_size: once; v_call: TRBV6-2/TRBV6-3; cdr3_aa: CASSNLAGPAYEQYF; cdr3_nt: TGTGCCAGCAGCAACCTGGCAGGCCCGGCTTACGAGCAGTACTTC
j_call: TRBJ2-5; d_call: NA; clone_size: NA; v_call: TRBV6-6; cdr3_aa: CASSYSNGETQYF; cdr3_nt: TGTGCCAGCAGTTACTCGAACGGGGAGACCCAGTACTTC
j_call: TRBJ2-1; d_call: NA; clone_size: NA; v_call: TRBV2; cdr3_aa: CASSEWDTNNEQFF; cdr3_nt: TGTGCCAGCAGTGAATGGGACACCAACAATGAGCAGTTCTTC
j_call: TRBJ1-2; d_call: NA; clone_size: NA; v_call: TRBV30; cdr3_aa: CACVRATTGFVYGYTF; cdr3_nt: TGTGCCTGCGTCCGAGCCACCACAGGCTTTGTTTATGGCTACACCTTC
j_call: TRBJ1-2; d_call: NA; clone_size: NA; v_call: TRBV2; cdr3_aa: CASSITGLGYTF; cdr3_nt: TGTGCCAGCAGTATAACAGGGCTTGGCTACACCTTC
j_call: TRBJ1-2; d_call: TRBD1; clone_size: NA; v_call: TRBV28; cdr3_aa: CASKTGGLYGYTF; cdr3_nt: TGTGCCAGTAAAACAGGGGGCTTGTATGGCTACACCTTC
j_call: TRBJ2-7; d_call: NA; clone_size: NA; v_call: TRBV9; cdr3_aa: CASSPGLVSYEQYF; cdr3_nt: TGTGCCAGCAGTCCGGGACTTGTATCCTACGAGCAGTACTTC
j_call: TRBJ2-6; d_call: NA; clone_size: NA; v_call: TRBV15; cdr3_aa: CATSRDHASSGANVLTF; cdr3_nt: TGTGCCACCAGCAGAGATCACGCTAGCTCTGGGGCCAACGTCCTGACTTTC
j_call: TRBJ2-6; d_call: TRBD1; clone_size: NA; v_call: TRBV5-1; cdr3_aa: CASSLTAGGPGANVLTF; cdr3_nt: TGCGCCAGCAGCTTGACGGCAGGGGGCCCTGGGGCCAACGTCCTGACTTTC
j_call: TRBJ2-7; d_call: TRBD2; clone_size: NA; v_call: TRBV11-2; cdr3_aa: CASTQTPGGGYEQYF; cdr3_nt: TGTGCCAGCACCCAGACTCCGGGAGGGGGGTACGAGCAGTACTTC
j_call: TRBJ1-4; d_call: TRBD1; clone_size: NA; v_call: TRBV15; cdr3_aa: CATSRTGMGEKLFF; cdr3_nt: TGTGCCACCAGCAGGACAGGGATGGGGGAAAAACTGTTTTTT
j_call: TRBJ1-2; d_call: NA; clone_size: NA; v_call: TRBV15; cdr3_aa: CATSSRILSGGYTF; cdr3_nt: TGTGCCACCAGCAGCCGGATCCTCTCGGGGGGCTACACCTTC
j_call: TRBJ2-7; d_call: NA; clone_size: NA; v_call: TRBV11-2; cdr3_aa: CASSPDIFTYEQYF; cdr3_nt: TGTGCCAGCAGCCCAGACATTTTTACCTACGAGCAGTACTTC
j_call: TRBJ1-3; d_call: TRBD1; clone_size: few; v_call: TRBV7-6; cdr3_aa: CASSTPRGGNTIYF; cdr3_nt: TGTGCCAGCAGCACCCCCAGGGGGGGAAACACCATATATTTT
j_call: TRBJ2-2; d_call: NA; clone_size: NA; v_call: TRBV3-1/TRBV3-2; cdr3_aa: CASSHLSGELFF; cdr3_nt: TGTGCCAGCAGCCATCTTTCGGGGGAGCTGTTTTTT
j_call: TRBJ1-5; d_call: TRBD1; clone_size: NA; v_call: TRBV28; cdr3_aa: CASSLFFGDRDRNQPQHF; cdr3_nt: TGTGCCAGCAGTTTATTTTTTGGGGACAGGGATCGCAATCAGCCCCAGCATTTT